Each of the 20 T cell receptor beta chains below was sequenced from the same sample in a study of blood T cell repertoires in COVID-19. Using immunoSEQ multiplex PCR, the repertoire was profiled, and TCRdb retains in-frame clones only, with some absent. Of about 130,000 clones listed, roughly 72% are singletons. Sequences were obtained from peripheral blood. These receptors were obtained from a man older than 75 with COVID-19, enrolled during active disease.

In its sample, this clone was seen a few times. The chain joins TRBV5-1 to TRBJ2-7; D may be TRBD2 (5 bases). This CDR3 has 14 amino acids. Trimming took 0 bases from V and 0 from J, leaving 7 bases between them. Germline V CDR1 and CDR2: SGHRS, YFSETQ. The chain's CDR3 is CASSLVGDSYEQYF. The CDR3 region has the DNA TGCGCCAGCAGCTTGGTGGGAGACTCCTACGAGCAGTACTTC.

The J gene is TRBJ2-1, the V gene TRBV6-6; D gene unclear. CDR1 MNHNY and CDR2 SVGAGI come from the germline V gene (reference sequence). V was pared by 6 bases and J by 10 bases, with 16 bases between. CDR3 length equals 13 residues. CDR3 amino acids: CASRSERSSEQFF. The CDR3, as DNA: TGTGCCAGCAGGAGCGAGAGGTCATCGGAGCAGTTCTTC.

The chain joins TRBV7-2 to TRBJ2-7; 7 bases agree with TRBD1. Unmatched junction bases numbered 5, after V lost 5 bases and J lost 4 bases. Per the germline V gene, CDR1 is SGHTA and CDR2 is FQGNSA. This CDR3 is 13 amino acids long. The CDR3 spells CASSRDRNYEQYF. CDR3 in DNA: TGTGCCAGCAGCCGGGACAGAAATTACGAGCAGTACTTC.

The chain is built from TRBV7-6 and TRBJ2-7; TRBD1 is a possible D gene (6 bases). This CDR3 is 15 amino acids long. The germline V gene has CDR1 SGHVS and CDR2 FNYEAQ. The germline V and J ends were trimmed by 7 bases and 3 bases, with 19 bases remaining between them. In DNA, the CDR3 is TGTGCCAGCACCTTCGGCACAGGGAAAAGCTACGAGCAGTACTTC. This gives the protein CASTFGTGKSYEQYF.

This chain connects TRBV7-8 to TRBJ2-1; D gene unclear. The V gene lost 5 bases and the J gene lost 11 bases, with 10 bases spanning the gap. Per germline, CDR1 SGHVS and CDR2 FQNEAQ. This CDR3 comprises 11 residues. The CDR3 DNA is TGTGCCAGCAGCCTATCGTATCAGCAGTTCTTC. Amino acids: CASSLSYQQFF.

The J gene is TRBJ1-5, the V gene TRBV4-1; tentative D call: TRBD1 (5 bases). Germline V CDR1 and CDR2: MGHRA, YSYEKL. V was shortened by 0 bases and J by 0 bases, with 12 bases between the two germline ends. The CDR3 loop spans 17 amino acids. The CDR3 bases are TGCGCCAGCAGCCAAGATCCGGCAGGGTTTAGCAATCAGCCCCAGCATTTT. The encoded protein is CASSQDPAGFSNQPQHF.

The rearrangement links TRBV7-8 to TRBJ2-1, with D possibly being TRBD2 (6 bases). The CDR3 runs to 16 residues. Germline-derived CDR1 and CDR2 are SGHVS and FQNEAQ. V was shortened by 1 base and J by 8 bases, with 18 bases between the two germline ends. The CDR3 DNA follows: TGTGCCAGCAGCTTAGATTTGGGACTGGACCTCTATGAGCAGTTCTTC. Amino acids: CASSLDLGLDLYEQFF. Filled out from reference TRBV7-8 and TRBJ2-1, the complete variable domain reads GAGVSQSPRYKVAKRGQDVALRCDPISGHVSLFWYQQALGQGPEFLTYFQNEAQLDKSGLPSDRFFAERPEGSVSTLKIQRTQQEDSAVYLCASSLDLGLDLYEQFFGPGTRLTVL.

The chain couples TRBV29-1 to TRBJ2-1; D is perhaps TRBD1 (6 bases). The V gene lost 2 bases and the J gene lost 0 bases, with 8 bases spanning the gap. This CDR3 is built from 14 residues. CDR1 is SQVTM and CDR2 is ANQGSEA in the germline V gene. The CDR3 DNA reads TGCAGCGTTGAAAGGGGGTTCTCCTACAATGAGCAGTTCTTC. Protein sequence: CSVERGFSYNEQFF.

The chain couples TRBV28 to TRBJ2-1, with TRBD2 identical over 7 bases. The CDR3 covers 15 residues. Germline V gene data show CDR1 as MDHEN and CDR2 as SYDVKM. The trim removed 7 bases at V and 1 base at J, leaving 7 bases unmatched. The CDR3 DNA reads TGTGCCAGCAACAAACTAGCGCTTTCCTACAATGAGCAGTTCTTC. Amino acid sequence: CASNKLALSYNEQFF.

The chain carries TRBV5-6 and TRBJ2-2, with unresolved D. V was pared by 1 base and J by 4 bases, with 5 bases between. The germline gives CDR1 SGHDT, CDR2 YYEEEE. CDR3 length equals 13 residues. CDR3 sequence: CASSLMSTGELFF. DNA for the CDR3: TGTGCCAGCAGCTTGATGAGCACCGGGGAGCTGTTTTTT.

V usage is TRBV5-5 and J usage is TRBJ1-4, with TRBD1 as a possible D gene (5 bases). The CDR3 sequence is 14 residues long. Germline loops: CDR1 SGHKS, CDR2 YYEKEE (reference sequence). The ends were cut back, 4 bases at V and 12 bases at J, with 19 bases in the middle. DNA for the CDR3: TGTGCCAGCAGCGCAGGTTGGGGAGGGGAGGAACTGTTTTTT. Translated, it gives CASSAGWGGEELFF.

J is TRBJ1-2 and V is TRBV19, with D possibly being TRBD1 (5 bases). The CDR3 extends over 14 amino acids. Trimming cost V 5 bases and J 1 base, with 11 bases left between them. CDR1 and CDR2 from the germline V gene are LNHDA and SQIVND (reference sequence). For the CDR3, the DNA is TGTGCCAGTAGTTTACTGACAGATAACTATGGCTACACCTTC. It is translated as CASSLLTDNYGYTF.

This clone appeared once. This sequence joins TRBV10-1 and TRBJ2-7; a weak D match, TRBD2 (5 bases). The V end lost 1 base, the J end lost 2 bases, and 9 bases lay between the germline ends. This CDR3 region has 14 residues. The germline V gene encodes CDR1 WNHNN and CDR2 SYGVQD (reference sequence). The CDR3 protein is CASSEFTGAYEQYF. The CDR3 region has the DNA TGCGCCAGCAGTGAGTTTACCGGGGCCTACGAGCAGTACTTC.

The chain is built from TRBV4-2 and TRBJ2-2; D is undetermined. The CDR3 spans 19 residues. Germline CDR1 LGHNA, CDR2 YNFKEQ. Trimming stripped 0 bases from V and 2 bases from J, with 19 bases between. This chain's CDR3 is CASSQDDPGVNYNTGELFF. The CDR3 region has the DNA TGTGCCAGCAGCCAAGATGATCCTGGCGTGAACTACAACACCGGGGAGCTGTTTTTT.

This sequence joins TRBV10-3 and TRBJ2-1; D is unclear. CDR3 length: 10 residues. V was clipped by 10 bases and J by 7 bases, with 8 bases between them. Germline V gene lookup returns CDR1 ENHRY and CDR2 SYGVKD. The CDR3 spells CATYENEQFF. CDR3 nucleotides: TGTGCCACCTACGAAAATGAGCAGTTCTTC.

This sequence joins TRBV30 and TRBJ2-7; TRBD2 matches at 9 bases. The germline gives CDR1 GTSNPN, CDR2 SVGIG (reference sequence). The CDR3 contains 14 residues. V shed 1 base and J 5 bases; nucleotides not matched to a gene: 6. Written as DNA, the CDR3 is TGTGCCTGGAGTGGTCTAGCGGGAATGGACGAGCAGTACTTC. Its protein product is CAWSGLAGMDEQYF.

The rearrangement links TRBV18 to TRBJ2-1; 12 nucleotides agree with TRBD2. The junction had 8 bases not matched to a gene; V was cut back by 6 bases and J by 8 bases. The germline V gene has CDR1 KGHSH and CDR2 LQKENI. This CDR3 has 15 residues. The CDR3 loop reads CASSRTSGAFDEQFF. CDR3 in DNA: TGTGCCAGCTCCCGGACTAGCGGGGCCTTCGATGAGCAGTTCTTC.

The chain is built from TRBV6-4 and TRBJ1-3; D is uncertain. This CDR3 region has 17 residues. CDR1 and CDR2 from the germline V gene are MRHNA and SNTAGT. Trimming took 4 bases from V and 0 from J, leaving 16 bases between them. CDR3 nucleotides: TGTGCCAGCAGTGTGGGCAGACCTATAAGCTCTGGAAACACCATATATTTT. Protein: CASSVGRPISSGNTIYF.

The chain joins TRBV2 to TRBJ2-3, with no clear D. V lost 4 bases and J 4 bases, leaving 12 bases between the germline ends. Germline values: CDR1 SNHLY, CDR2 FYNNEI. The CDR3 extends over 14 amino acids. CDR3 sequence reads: CASSARLEPDTQYF. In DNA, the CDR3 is TGTGCCAGCAGTGCCCGGCTAGAGCCAGATACGCAGTATTTT.

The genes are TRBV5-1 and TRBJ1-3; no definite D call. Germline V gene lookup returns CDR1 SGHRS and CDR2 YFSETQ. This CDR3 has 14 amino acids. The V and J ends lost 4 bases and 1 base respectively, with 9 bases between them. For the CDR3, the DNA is TGCGCCAGCAGCCCAGGTGGATCTGGAAACACCATATATTTT. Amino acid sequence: CASSPGGSGNTIYF.